This TCR beta chain was sequenced during a study of PD-L1 blockade in urothelial cancer. Study at large: Blood analysis was done at 3 weeks (second dose) and 6 weeks after treatment began. Per blood sample, T cells had a median of roughly 140,000.

Indicated time point: pretreatment peripheral blood. Data came from immunoSEQ multiplex PCR; TCRdb stores just in-frame clones and leaves some out. Counted here are tens of thousands of clones, roughly 84% occurring once; the ten biggest clones make up roughly 9.2%. CDR3 length: 19 residues. The germline V gene has CDR1 MGHRA and CDR2 YSYEKL. Trimming cost V 3 bases and J 4 bases; bases outside gene matches: 17. This material consisted of PBMCs, taken around atezolizumab (anti-PD-L1) treatment. The receptor's source is a woman in her 70s with urothelial cancer. The rearrangement links TRBV4-1 to TRBJ2-7; 11 bases fit TRBD2. This chain's CDR3 is CASSHPRGVLAGVTYEQYF. The CDR3 bases are TGCGCCAGCAGCCATCCCCGCGGGGTACTAGCGGGAGTCACGTACGAGCAGTACTTC.